The 13 T cell receptor beta chains reported below all come from one sample, sequenced in a study of cytomegalovirus exposure and HLA in healthy donors. Primers for the PCR totalled 60 Vbeta and 13 Jbeta. Generated by immunoSEQ multiplex PCR, the TCRdb table keeps only in-frame clones and is missing some. The sample contains about 200,000 clones, 82% of which appear only once. The sequencing input was PBMCs. These receptors were collected from a boy between 2 and 10 years old in good health and CMV-seronegative.

This clone was recorded a few times. The chain combines TRBV7-9 with TRBJ2-2; D is unresolved. The V end was cut by 5 bases, the J end by 5 bases, with 15 bases between. Germline V CDR1 and CDR2: SEHNR, FQNEAQ (reference sequence). The CDR3 has 15 amino acids. This CDR3 is CASSPRLWVTGELFF. Here the CDR3 DNA reads TGTGCCAGCAGCCCAAGACTCTGGGTTACCGGGGAGCTGTTTTTT.

The chain couples TRBV5-1 to TRBJ2-2, with 8 bases matching TRBD1. The CDR3 contains 15 residues. Germline trimming cut 1 base from V and 6 bases from J; bases unmatched to any gene: 5. CDR1 is SGHRS and CDR2 is YFSETQ in the germline V gene. The CDR3 DNA is TGCGCCAGCAGCTTGCTCAGGGGGCTGTCCGGGGAGCTGTTTTTT. This encodes CASSLLRGLSGELFF.

This rearrangement joins TRBV5-6 to TRBJ2-5; the D is unclear. This CDR3 region has 14 residues. Germline values: CDR1 SGHDT, CDR2 YYEEEE. The ends were cut back, 4 bases at V and 0 bases at J, with 10 bases in the middle. The CDR3 here is CASSVRAYQETQYF. The CDR3 DNA reads TGTGCCAGCAGCGTGCGCGCGTACCAAGAGACCCAGTACTTC.

Concerning this clone itself: The germline gene is not matched at one end of the junction; a read error may be the cause. The chain joins TRBV6-4 to TRBJ2-1, with 12 bases identical to TRBD1. Looked up from germline, CDR1 is MRHNA and CDR2 is SNTAGT. The CDR3 runs 19 residues. DNA for the CDR3: TGTGCCAGCACCCTATTGCGGGGACAGGGGGCTATTAGCTACAATGGGCAGTTCTTC. Its translation: CASTLLRGQGAISYNGQFF.

The CDR3 DNA reads TGTGCCAGCAGCTTAGGTACAGGGAGTAGGGATGGCTACACCTTC. Translation gives CASSLGTGSRDGYTF. The V and J genes are TRBV13 and TRBJ1-2; a possible D gene is TRBD1 (6 bases). Trimming stripped 0 bases from V and 6 bases from J, with 14 bases between. Looked up from germline, CDR1 is PRHDT and CDR2 is FYEKMQ (reference sequence). There are 15 residues in the CDR3.

The genes are TRBV5-6 and TRBJ2-1, with TRBD2 matching over 9 bases. Losses at the gene ends were 0 bases for V and 6 bases for J; bases not matched to a gene: 7. The CDR3 has 16 residues. Per the germline V gene, CDR1 is SGHDT and CDR2 is YYEEEE. CDR3 sequence reads: CASSLVPGTSLNEQFF. CDR3 nucleotide sequence: TGTGCCAGCAGCTTGGTCCCCGGGACTAGCCTCAATGAGCAGTTCTTC. The full variable domain, with the rest looked up from reference TRBV5-6 and TRBJ2-1, is DAGVTQSPTHLIKTRGQQVTLRCSPKSGHDTVSWYQQALGQGPQFIFQYYEEEERQRGNFPDRFSGHQFPNYSSELNVNALLLGDSALYLCASSLVPGTSLNEQFFGPGTRLTVL.

This clone was observed once. V is TRBV5-1 and J is TRBJ1-3; D perhaps matches TRBD1 (6 bases). Germline V gene lookup returns CDR1 SGHRS and CDR2 YFSETQ. There are 17 residues in the CDR3. V shed 1 base and J shed 3 bases, with 17 bases lying between them. CDR3 in amino acids: CASSLTTGTPLGNTIYF. CDR3 nucleotide sequence: TGCGCCAGCAGCTTGACCACCGGGACACCTCTTGGAAACACCATATATTTT.

V is TRBV5-4 and J is TRBJ1-3; 10 bases map to TRBD1. CDR3 length equals 15 residues. Germline CDR1 is SGHNT and CDR2 is YYREEE (reference sequence). The V and J ends lost 4 bases and 2 bases, in that order; junction bases with no gene match: 3. CDR3 loop: CASSRTGGPGNTIYF. The CDR3 bases are TGTGCCAGCAGCCGGACAGGGGGTCCTGGAAACACCATATATTTT.

This chain joins TRBV2 and TRBJ1-2; D not certain. CDR3 size: 12 residues. V dropped 6 bases and J dropped 8 bases, with 13 bases sitting between them. CDR1 is SNHLY, CDR2 FYNNEI, per germline. The CDR3, as DNA: TGTGCCAGCAGCTTCAGCGGTCGCGGCTACACCTTC. This codes for CASSFSGRGYTF.

The chain combines TRBV11-3 with TRBJ2-5, with a possible D match to TRBD1 (5 bases). CDR3 length equals 13 residues. Germline CDR1 reads SGHNT; CDR2 reads YENEEA. V dropped 0 bases and J dropped 3 bases, with 5 bases sitting between them. The CDR3 spells CASSLDREETQYF. The CDR3 DNA sequence: TGTGCCAGCAGCTTAGACAGGGAAGAGACCCAGTACTTC.

The chain has TRBV19 and TRBJ1-2; the D gene is possibly TRBD1 (6 bases). Germline V gene sequence: CDR1 LNHDA, CDR2 SQIVND (reference sequence). V shed 4 bases and J shed 10 bases, with 10 bases lying between them. The CDR3 totals 11 residues. The CDR3 region is CASSSRDIYTF. The CDR3 DNA sequence: TGTGCCAGTAGTAGCCGGGACATCTACACCTTC.

V usage is TRBV4-3 and J usage is TRBJ2-7; 8 nucleotides match TRBD1. The V and J ends lost 3 bases and 0 bases, in that order; junction bases with no gene match: 1. CDR1 is LGHNA and CDR2 is YSLEER in the germline V gene. The CDR3 runs 14 residues. The CDR3 nucleotides read TGCGCCAGCAGCCAGCAGGGGGCCTCCTACGAGCAGTACTTC. Its protein is CASSQQGASYEQYF.

The chain employs TRBV19 and TRBJ2-7; D is unclear. The CDR3 loop spans 14 amino acids. Trimming took off 2 bases at V and 3 bases at J, with 11 bases between the two ends. CDR1 is LNHDA, CDR2 SQIVND, per germline (reference sequence). CDR3 DNA sequence: TGTGCCAGTAGTATATCCGCACAGTACTACGAGCAGTACTTC. Translating it yields CASSISAQYYEQYF.